Described below is a single TCR beta chain sequence and its context. Its antigen remains unknown. This entry is derived from a study of siplizumab effects on memory and regulatory T cells. The study's findings and limits: Memory T cells appeared less diverse than naive cells, which seemed to contribute substantially to alloresponse. Roughly 75-96% of proliferating CD4+ or CD8+ clones lacked a naive or memory phenotype that could be assigned. With siplizumab, mappable alloreactive CD4+ clones averaged 68.8% Treg-derived, versus around 28% in controls.

Profiled with immunoSEQ multiplex PCR; TCRdb holds only in-frame clones, not every one. Of some 110,000 clones listed, roughly 94% were seen once; the top ten hold roughly 1.7%. The CDR3 length is 14 residues. Germline V gives CDR1 MGHRA, CDR2 YSYEKL. The V end was cut by 1 base, the J end by 10 bases, with 15 bases between. The rearrangement joins TRBV4-1 to TRBJ2-3; D possibly corresponds to TRBD1 (6 bases). The sequence was collected from a human donor in good health. Sequencing used non-Treg CD4+ T cells sorted from blood. CDR3 nucleotide sequence: TGCGCCAGCAGCCAAGTTGGGGGCCTGTTCGCGCAGTATTTT. Translating gives CASSQVGGLFAQYF.